The rows below give T cell receptor beta chains drawn from one sample of a study of blood T cell repertoires in COVID-19. Sequencing used immunoSEQ multiplex PCR; TCRdb keeps in-frame clones, though not all of them. The repertoire holds under 85,000 clones, with roughly 90% as singletons. Sequences were obtained from peripheral blood. These receptor sequences come from a man between 65 and 85 years old with active or convalescent COVID-19. Each CDR3 is given with its conserved first and last residue. Each record gives: clone size, D gene, V gene, J gene, CDR3 length, CDR3 protein, CDR3 DNA. A D gene is named only where the DNA matches it firmly. Expanded clones get a size class; other rows say once, few or many, or leave the size out.

clone_size: -
d_call: -
v_call: TRBV12-3/TRBV12-4
j_call: TRBJ2-1
cdr3_length: 12
cdr3_aa: CASSLGLDEQFF
cdr3_nt: TGTGCCAGCAGCCTGGGACTCGATGAGCAGTTCTTC

clone_size: -
d_call: -
v_call: TRBV3-1/TRBV3-2
j_call: TRBJ1-4
cdr3_length: 14
cdr3_aa: CASSHNRDHEKLFF
cdr3_nt: TGTGCCAGCAGCCACAACAGGGATCATGAAAAACTGTTTTTT

clone_size: -
d_call: -
v_call: TRBV15
j_call: TRBJ1-5
cdr3_length: 14
cdr3_aa: CATSRDRGNQPQHF
cdr3_nt: TGTGCCACCAGCAGAGATCGGGGTAATCAGCCCCAGCATTTT

clone_size: -
d_call: TRBD1
v_call: TRBV5-1
j_call: TRBJ1-5
cdr3_length: 15
cdr3_aa: CASSTGGIGNQPQHF
cdr3_nt: TGCGCCAGCAGTACAGGGGGCATTGGCAATCAGCCCCAGCATTTT

clone_size: -
d_call: TRBD2
v_call: TRBV5-5
j_call: TRBJ2-3
cdr3_length: 17
cdr3_aa: CASSPGLAGGVADTQYF
cdr3_nt: TGTGCCAGCAGCCCAGGACTAGCGGGAGGCGTGGCAGATACGCAGTATTTT

clone_size: -
d_call: -
v_call: TRBV6-5
j_call: TRBJ2-2
cdr3_length: 13
cdr3_aa: CASSYSTTGELFF
cdr3_nt: TGTGCCAGCAGTTACTCCACTACCGGGGAGCTGTTTTTT

clone_size: -
d_call: -
v_call: TRBV4-1
j_call: TRBJ1-2
cdr3_length: 12
cdr3_aa: CTSSGQNYGYTF
cdr3_nt: TGCACCAGCAGCGGACAGAACTATGGCTACACCTTC

clone_size: once
d_call: -
v_call: TRBV20-1
j_call: TRBJ2-3
cdr3_length: 8
cdr3_aa: CSVFTQYF
cdr3_nt: TGCAGTGTATTTACGCAGTATTTT

clone_size: -
d_call: -
v_call: TRBV5-5
j_call: TRBJ1-3
cdr3_length: 14
cdr3_aa: CASSWEESRNTIYF
cdr3_nt: TGTGCCAGCAGCTGGGAGGAGAGTAGAAACACCATATATTTT

clone_size: -
d_call: TRBD1
v_call: TRBV6-5
j_call: TRBJ1-5
cdr3_length: 14
cdr3_aa: CASSSDRGNQPQHF
cdr3_nt: TGTGCCAGCAGTTCGGACAGGGGAAATCAGCCCCAGCATTTT